The source of this TCR beta chain is a study of regulatory T cells in long-lasting Graves disease. This clonotype was found once. Its antigen is not identified. The junction shows a germline mismatch at one end, possibly a read error. Study results and caveats: Thyroid tissue was not sampled; only peripheral blood was.

CDR1 is SQVTM, CDR2 ANQGSEA, per germline. The CDR3 is 12 residues long. The time point was: newly diagnosed GD, antithyroid drugs for less than 3 months. PBMC-derived RNA was used for the TCR library. The collection involved drawing roughly 9 milliliters of peripheral blood into EDTA tubes. Building the TCR beta libraries relied on iRepertoire HTBI primers, and CDR3 regions underwent Arm-PCR. Via MiXCR, TCRdb re-called the multiplex PCR reads, giving one row per CDR3 protein. The sample has some 240,000 distinct CDR3 sequences, approximately 18% seen once. The data were also submitted as part of a second study, on T cells in Graves' hyperthyroidism and ophthalmopathy.

The chain carries TRBV29-1 and TRBJ1-2; no reliable D call. The input for sequencing was peripheral blood mononuclear cells (PBMCs), taken at new diagnosis, from a patient treated with antithyroid drugs. This clonotype originated in a woman aged 30 to 39 with Graves disease. This chain's CDR3 is CSVPDGNDGDTF. The CDR3 region has the DNA TGCAGCGTTCCAGACGGGAACGATGGCGACACCTTC.